A single sample is the source of the 27 T cell receptor beta chains below, sequenced in a study of Ad26.COV2.S vaccination and SARS-CoV-2 variants. Sequenced by immunoSEQ multiplex PCR; TCRdb stores in-frame clones only, minus some. This table holds about 680,000 clones, more than 70% found once. As to treatment: 15 to 20 received Ad26.COV2.S at low or high dose, single or two shots; several received placebo; per-sample allocation not given. After the first vaccine or placebo injection, samples were drawn on day 63. This specimen was peripheral blood, taken in a trial of Ad26.COV2.S vaccine versus placebo. The receptor source for this set is a person aged 18-65 years who received the Ad26.COV2.S COVID-19 vaccine or a placebo.

V usage is TRBV6-1 and J usage is TRBJ1-1; no clear D. This CDR3 has 14 residues. Trimming shortened V by 2 bases and J by 6 bases, and 13 bases separated the two germline ends. Per germline, CDR1 MNHNS and CDR2 SASEGT. CDR3 residues: CASSESGGKAEAFF. CDR3 DNA sequence: TGTGCCAGCAGTGAATCCGGAGGGAAGGCTGAAGCTTTCTTT.

The rearrangement uses TRBV19 and TRBJ1-5, with a tentative D call TRBD1 (5 bases). The V end was cut by 6 bases, the J end by 8 bases, with 17 bases between. Per the germline V gene, CDR1 is LNHDA and CDR2 is SQIVND (reference sequence). The CDR3 contains 14 residues. The CDR3 DNA reads as TGTGCCAGTAGCCCCAGGGCGGCGGCGGAGCCCCAGCATTTT. It yields the protein CASSPRAAAEPQHF.

The genes are TRBV18 and TRBJ1-1, with D hard to call. Germline V gene data show CDR1 as KGHSH and CDR2 as LQKENI. This CDR3 region has 13 residues. Trimming removed 3 bases from V and 2 bases from J, with 7 bases in between. CDR3 sequence: CASSPDLNTEAFF. The CDR3 nucleotides are TGTGCCAGCTCACCCGATCTTAACACTGAAGCTTTCTTT.

This chain links TRBV6-5 with TRBJ1-5, with D hard to call. This CDR3 comprises 14 residues. The germline CDR1 and CDR2 sequences are MNHEY and SVGAGI. V was shortened by 11 bases and J by 0 bases, with 14 bases between the two germline ends. The CDR3 DNA follows: TGTGCCCTCTCGGCAGCAAATAGCAATCAGCCCCAGCATTTT. Translated: CALSAANSNQPQHF.

V is TRBV24-1 and J is TRBJ2-2; TRBD2 is a possible D gene (6 bases). The CDR3 spans 14 residues. Trimming pared 9 bases from V and 3 bases from J, leaving 13 bases between. CDR1 and CDR2 (germline): KGHDR, SFDVKD. CDR3 coding DNA: TGTGCCACCGCGGAGGGAGGATACACCGGGGAGCTGTTTTTT. Amino acids: CATAEGGYTGELFF.

The chain has TRBV3-1 (or the pseudogene TRBV3-2) and TRBJ2-1; the match to TRBD2 covers 16 bases. Germline V gene data show CDR1 as LGHDT and CDR2 as YNNKEL (reference sequence). The V segment lost 0 bases and the J segment 4 bases; nucleotides outside the gene matches: 6. The CDR3 is made up of 19 amino acids. This chain's CDR3 is CASSQDLGTSGRGYNEQFF. The CDR3 nucleotides are TGTGCCAGCAGCCAAGATTTAGGGACTAGCGGGAGGGGGTACAATGAGCAGTTCTTC.

The J gene is TRBJ1-6, the V gene TRBV7-2; 7 bases fit TRBD1. The CDR3 is 17 residues long. V lost 4 bases to trimming and J lost 10 bases; unmatched junction nucleotides: 16. From germline, CDR1 is SGHTA and CDR2 FQGNSA. The CDR3 nucleotides read TGTGCCAGCAGCTCACTCCGTCCGGGACAGTTACGATCACCCCTCCACTTT. Its translation: CASSSLRPGQLRSPLHF.

The chain combines TRBV19 with TRBJ2-7; possibly TRBD1 or TRBD2 for D (5 bases each). V lost 3 bases to trimming and J lost 3 bases, with 15 bases between them. The CDR3 is 15 amino acids. The germline V gene has CDR1 LNHDA and CDR2 SQIVND (reference sequence). The DNA of the CDR3 is TGTGCCAGTAGTATTCAAGGGCAGGGAGTCTACGAGCAGTACTTC. Translation: CASSIQGQGVYEQYF.

This clone was detected once. The gene calls are TRBV27 and TRBJ2-1, with 7 positions matching TRBD1. V lost 3 bases, J lost 4 bases, and 6 bases stayed unmatched. The CDR3 length is 15 residues. CDR1 and CDR2 from the germline V gene are MNHEY and SMNVEV (reference sequence). CDR3 DNA: TGTGCCAGCAGTTTCAAGGGGGCCGGTTACAATGAGCAGTTCTTC. Translated, it gives CASSFKGAGYNEQFF.

The chain is built from TRBV27 and TRBJ1-2; D is unresolved. CDR1 and CDR2 from the germline V gene are MNHEY and SMNVEV (reference sequence). The CDR3 is 17 amino acids. V lost 5 bases and J lost 4, with 23 bases in between. CDR3 region: CASSPVGRPGDSYGYTF. The DNA for the CDR3 is TGTGCCAGCAGTCCCGTTGGGAGACCGGGAGACTCCTATGGCTACACCTTC.

V gene TRBV6-6 combines with J gene TRBJ1-2; TRBD1 matches 7 bases. The CDR3 extends over 16 amino acids. V dropped 5 bases and J dropped 0; count of bases not matched to a gene: 9. Per germline, CDR1 MNHNY and CDR2 SVGAGI (reference sequence). The CDR3 loop reads CASSRHRQGTNYGYTF. The CDR3 DNA follows: TGTGCCAGCAGTCGGCACCGACAGGGTACTAACTATGGCTACACCTTC.

The chain employs TRBV5-5 and TRBJ2-5, with D perhaps TRBD2 (6 bases). V dropped 6 bases and J dropped 1 base, with 19 bases sitting between them. The V gene's germline CDR1 is SGHKS and CDR2 YYEKEE (reference sequence). The CDR3 consists of 16 residues. The CDR3 sequence: CASIITGTSIQETQYF. In DNA, the CDR3 is TGTGCCAGCATCATTACCGGGACTTCCATCCAAGAGACCCAGTACTTC.

The genes are TRBV10-3 and TRBJ1-5; TRBD1 might be the D (5 bases). Germline loops: CDR1 ENHRY, CDR2 SYGVKD. Between the trimmed V and J ends, which lost 11 bases and 3 bases, there was a span of 14 bases. There are 13 residues in the CDR3. CDR3 bases: TGTGCCTCCCATGGGGACCACAATCAGCCCCAGCATTTT. This codes for CASHGDHNQPQHF.

Only one count was recorded for this clone. Other DNA sequences in this sample translate to the same CDR3. The chain uses TRBV5-1 and TRBJ2-7; 7 bases fit TRBD1. Trimming at V came to 2 bases and at J to 6 bases, leaving 5 bases not matched to a gene. CDR3 size: 13 residues. CDR1 is SGHRS, CDR2 YFSETQ, per germline. CDR3 DNA sequence: TGCGCCAGCAGCTTAGACAGGGTCGGCGAGCAGTACTTC. Its protein product is CASSLDRVGEQYF.

This clone was seen only a few times. The rearrangement uses TRBV9 and TRBJ1-1; no clear D gene. V dropped 3 bases and J dropped 5 bases, with 14 bases sitting between them. The CDR3 is 14 residues long. Germline CDR1 SGDLS, CDR2 YYNGEE. CDR3 sequence (DNA): TGTGCCAGCAGCGCCGAGCCTAGACAAACTGAAGCTTTCTTT. Protein: CASSAEPRQTEAFF.

About this clone: The identical CDR3 is also encoded by other nucleotide sequences in the sample. The rearrangement joins TRBV7-2 to TRBJ1-5; 7 bases align to TRBD1. The germline CDR1 and CDR2 sequences are SGHTA and FQGNSA. The trim removed 1 base at V and 7 bases at J, leaving 1 base unmatched. This CDR3 has 13 residues. The CDR3 is CASSLGQGQPQHF. CDR3 nucleotide sequence: TGTGCCAGCAGCTTAGGACAGGGCCAGCCCCAGCATTTT.

The rearrangement joins TRBV10-3 to TRBJ1-1; D is unclear. This CDR3 is 13 amino acids long. Per the germline V gene, CDR1 is ENHRY and CDR2 is SYGVKD. V was trimmed by 4 bases and J by 2 bases, leaving 8 bases between them. CDR3 sequence: CAISGEANTEAFF. The CDR3 region has the DNA TGTGCCATCAGTGGGGAAGCTAACACTGAAGCTTTCTTT.

The V call is TRBV12-3 or TRBV12-4, the J call TRBJ2-3; 7 bases match TRBD2. V was clipped by 10 bases and J by 6 bases; unmatched bases: 7. The CDR3 loop spans 12 amino acids. This chain's CDR3 is CATIMGGDTQYF. In nucleotides, the CDR3 is TGTGCCACCATTATGGGAGGGGATACGCAGTATTTT.

This chain connects TRBV27 to TRBJ1-2, with TRBD1 matching over 7 bases. After removal of 0 bases from V and 1 base from J, the junction contained 8 bases not matched to a gene. The CDR3 totals 17 residues. Germline V gene data show CDR1 as MNHEY and CDR2 as SMNVEV (reference sequence). CDR3 nucleotides: TGTGCCAGCAGTTTATCAGGGGGGGACAGCTATAACTATGGCTACACCTTC. Translated: CASSLSGGDSYNYGYTF.

The J gene is TRBJ2-3, the V gene TRBV3-1 (or the pseudogene TRBV3-2); tentatively, D is TRBD2 (6 bases). CDR1 LGHDT and CDR2 YNNKEL come from the germline V gene (reference sequence). The CDR3 consists of 16 residues. Between the trimmed V and J ends, which lost 0 bases and 7 bases, there was a span of 17 bases. Here the CDR3 reads CASSQEIASARYTQYF. The CDR3 bases are TGTGCCAGCAGCCAAGAAATCGCTAGCGCTCGATATACGCAGTATTTT.

The chain uses TRBV6-5 and TRBJ1-2; D is ambiguous. The CDR3 contains 15 residues. V lost 8 bases and J 2 bases, leaving 18 bases between the germline ends. Germline loops: CDR1 MNHEY, CDR2 SVGAGI. The CDR3 spells CASPEGSGQNYGYTF. The CDR3 DNA follows: TGTGCCAGCCCCGAAGGATCCGGTCAAAACTATGGCTACACCTTC.

This chain uses TRBV4-2 with TRBJ1-2; TRBD1 aligns across 7 bases. The CDR3 is 17 residues long. Germline CDR1 and CDR2: LGHNA and YNFKEQ. The V and J ends lost 1 base and 1 base, in that order; junction bases with no gene match: 9. The CDR3 DNA sequence: TGTGCCAGCAGCCAAGGAGGTAGGACAGGCCTTAACTATGGCTACACCTTC. This sequence encodes CASSQGGRTGLNYGYTF.

As regards this clone: Other nucleotide sequences from this sample produce the same CDR3. The chain couples TRBV7-9 to TRBJ1-1; D ambiguous. Trimming left V 2 bases short and J 1 base short, with 5 bases between. This CDR3 is 13 amino acids long. CDR1 is SEHNR and CDR2 is FQNEAQ in the germline V gene (reference sequence). Written as DNA, the CDR3 is TGTGCCAGCAGCTTAAGCGGGAACACTGAAGCTTTCTTT. This gives the protein CASSLSGNTEAFF.

The chain combines TRBV11-2 with TRBJ2-3; no firm D call. The germline V and J ends were trimmed by 5 bases and 2 bases, with 5 bases remaining between them. The CDR3 is 12 amino acids. Germline CDR1 is SGHAT and CDR2 is FQNNGV. CDR3: CASSAYTDTQYF. In DNA form, the CDR3 reads TGTGCCAGCAGCGCCTACACAGATACGCAGTATTTT.

The chain couples TRBV29-1 to TRBJ2-5, with D uncertain. The V and J ends lost 5 bases and 5 bases respectively, with 12 bases between them. Germline V gives CDR1 SQVTM, CDR2 ANQGSEA. The CDR3 loop spans 12 amino acids. The CDR3 nucleotides are TGCAGCGTTACCGGGTCCGTGGAGACCCAGTACTTC. It encodes CSVTGSVETQYF.

The genes are TRBV18 and TRBJ1-2; TRBD1 matches at 7 bases. Germline V lookup: CDR1 KGHSH, CDR2 LQKENI. This CDR3 is 14 amino acids long. J was trimmed by 2 bases and V by 5 bases; bases with no gene match: 5. The CDR3 DNA is TGTGCCAGCTCAAGGGACAGCGAAAACTATGGCTACACCTTC. It specifies CASSRDSENYGYTF.

The rearrangement links TRBV7-2 to TRBJ1-1; D unresolved. With 4 bases removed from V and 10 bases from J, the gap between germline ends came to 16 bases. This CDR3 contains 13 residues. Germline assignment: CDR1 SGHTA and CDR2 FQGNSA. CDR3 amino acids: CASSSYQSEVAFF. The CDR3 DNA reads as TGTGCCAGCAGCTCGTACCAGTCGGAGGTAGCTTTCTTT.